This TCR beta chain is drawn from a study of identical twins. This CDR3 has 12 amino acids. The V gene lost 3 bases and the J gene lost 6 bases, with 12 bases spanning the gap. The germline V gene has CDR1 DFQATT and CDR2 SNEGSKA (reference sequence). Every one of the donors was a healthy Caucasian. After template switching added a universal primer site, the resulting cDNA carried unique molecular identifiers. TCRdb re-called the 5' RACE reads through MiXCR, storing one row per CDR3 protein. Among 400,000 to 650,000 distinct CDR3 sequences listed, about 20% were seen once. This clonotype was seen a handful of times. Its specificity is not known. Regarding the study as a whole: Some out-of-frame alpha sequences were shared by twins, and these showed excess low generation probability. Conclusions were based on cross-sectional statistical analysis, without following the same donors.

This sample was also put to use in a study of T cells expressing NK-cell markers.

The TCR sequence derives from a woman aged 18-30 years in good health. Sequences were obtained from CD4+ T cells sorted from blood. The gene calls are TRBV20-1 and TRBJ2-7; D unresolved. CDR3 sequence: CSARGLLGEQYF. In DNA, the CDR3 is TGCAGTGCTAGGGGCCTGCTGGGCGAGCAGTACTTC.